This T cell receptor (beta chain) comes out of a study of regulatory T cells in long-lasting Graves disease. The CDR3 length is 13 residues. The V gene lost 8 bases and the J gene lost 0 bases, with 10 bases spanning the gap. Germline CDR1 and CDR2: MNHNS and SASEGT. Construction of the TCR beta libraries employed iRepertoire HTBI primers in conjunction with Arm-PCR of CDR3 regions. Original analysis: Gene usage covered some 66 TRBV and 14 TRBJ segments. TCRdb itself ran the multiplex PCR reads through MiXCR, one entry per CDR3 protein. None of the V and J calls come from the authors' own analysis; TCRdb made them. This table holds 300,000 to 450,000 distinct CDR3 sequences, 15% to 18% found once. In its sample, this clonotype was seen many times. Regarding time point: newly diagnosed GD, antithyroid drugs for less than 3 months. Following extraction of RNA from PBMCs, that RNA was used to make the TCR library. The authors drew patients from an endocrinology department in Xi'an, China. Nine milliliters of peripheral blood were taken and placed in EDTA tubes.

This chain connects TRBV6-1 to TRBJ1-1; no reliable D call. The clonotype originates from a female donor with Graves disease. The input for sequencing was peripheral blood mononuclear cells (PBMCs), taken at new diagnosis, from a patient treated with antithyroid drugs. The CDR3 loop reads CASGEPLNTEAFF. CDR3 DNA: TGTGCCAGCGGGGAGCCTCTGAACACTGAAGCTTTCTTT.